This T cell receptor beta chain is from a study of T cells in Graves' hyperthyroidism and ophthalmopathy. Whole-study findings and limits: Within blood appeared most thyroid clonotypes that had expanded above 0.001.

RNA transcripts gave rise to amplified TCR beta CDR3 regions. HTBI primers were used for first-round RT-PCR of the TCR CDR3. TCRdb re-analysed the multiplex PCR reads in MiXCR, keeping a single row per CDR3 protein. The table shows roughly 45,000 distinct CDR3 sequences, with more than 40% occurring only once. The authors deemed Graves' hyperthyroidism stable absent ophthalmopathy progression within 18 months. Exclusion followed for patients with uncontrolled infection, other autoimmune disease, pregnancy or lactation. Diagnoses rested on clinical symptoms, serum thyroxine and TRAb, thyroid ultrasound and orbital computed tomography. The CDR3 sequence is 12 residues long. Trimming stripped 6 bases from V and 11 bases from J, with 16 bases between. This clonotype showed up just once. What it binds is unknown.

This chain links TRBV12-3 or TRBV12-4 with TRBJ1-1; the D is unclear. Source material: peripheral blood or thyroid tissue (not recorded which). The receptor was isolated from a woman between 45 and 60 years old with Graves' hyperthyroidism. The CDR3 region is CASSPETEEAFF. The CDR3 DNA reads TGTGCCAGCAGCCCGGAGACTGAGGAGGCTTTCTTT.